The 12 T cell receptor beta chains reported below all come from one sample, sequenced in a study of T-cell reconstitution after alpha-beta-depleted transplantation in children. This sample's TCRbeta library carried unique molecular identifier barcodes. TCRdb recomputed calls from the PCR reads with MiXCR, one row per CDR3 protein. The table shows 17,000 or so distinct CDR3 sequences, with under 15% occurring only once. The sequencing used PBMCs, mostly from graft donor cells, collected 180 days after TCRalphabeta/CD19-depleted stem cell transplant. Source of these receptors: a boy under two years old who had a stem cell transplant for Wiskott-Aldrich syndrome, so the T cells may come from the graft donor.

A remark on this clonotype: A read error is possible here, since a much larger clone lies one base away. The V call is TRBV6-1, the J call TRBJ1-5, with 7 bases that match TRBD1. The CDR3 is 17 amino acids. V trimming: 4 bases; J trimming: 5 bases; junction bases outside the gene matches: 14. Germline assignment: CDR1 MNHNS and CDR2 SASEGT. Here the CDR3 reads CASSGQGTVGGHQPQHF. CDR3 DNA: TGTGCCAGCAGTGGACAGGGAACGGTTGGAGGCCATCAGCCCCAGCATTTT.

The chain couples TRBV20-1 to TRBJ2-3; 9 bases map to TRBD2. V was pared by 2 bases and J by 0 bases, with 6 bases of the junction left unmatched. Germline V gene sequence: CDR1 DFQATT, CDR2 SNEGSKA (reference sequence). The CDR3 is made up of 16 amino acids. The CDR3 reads CSARTSSGTSTDTQYF. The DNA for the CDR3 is TGCAGTGCTAGAACATCTAGCGGGACTAGCACAGATACGCAGTATTTT.

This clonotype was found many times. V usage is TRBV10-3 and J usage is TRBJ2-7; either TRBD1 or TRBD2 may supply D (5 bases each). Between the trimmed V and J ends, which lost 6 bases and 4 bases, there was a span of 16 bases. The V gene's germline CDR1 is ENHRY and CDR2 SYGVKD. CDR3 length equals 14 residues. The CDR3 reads CAIRPGTAPYEQYF. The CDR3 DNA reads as TGTGCCATCAGGCCCGGGACGGCACCGTACGAGCAGTACTTC.

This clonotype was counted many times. The CDR3 DNA reads TGTGCCAGCACCCCCCAGACTAGCGGGAGAATCTGGTACTTC. Translating gives CASTPQTSGRIWYF. The J gene is TRBJ2-5, the V gene TRBV28; 12 positions match TRBD2. Trimming removed 7 bases from V and 13 bases from J; junction bases left unmatched: 13. Germline values: CDR1 MDHEN, CDR2 SYDVKM. CDR3 size: 14 residues.

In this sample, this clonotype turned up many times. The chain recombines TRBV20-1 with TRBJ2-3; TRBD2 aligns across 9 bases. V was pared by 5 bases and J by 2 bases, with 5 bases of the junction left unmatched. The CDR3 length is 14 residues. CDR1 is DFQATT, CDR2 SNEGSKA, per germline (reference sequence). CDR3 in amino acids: CSAPLAGNTDTQYF. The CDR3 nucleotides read TGCAGTGCTCCTCTAGCGGGGAACACAGATACGCAGTATTTT.

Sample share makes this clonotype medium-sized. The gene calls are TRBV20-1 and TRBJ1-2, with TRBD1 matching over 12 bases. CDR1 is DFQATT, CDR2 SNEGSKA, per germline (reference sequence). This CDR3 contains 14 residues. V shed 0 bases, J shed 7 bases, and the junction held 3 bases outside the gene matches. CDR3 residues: CSAREGTGGGGYTF. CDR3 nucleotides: TGCAGTGCTAGAGAAGGGACAGGGGGCGGTGGCTACACCTTC.

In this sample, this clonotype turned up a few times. In DNA form, the CDR3 reads TGTGCCATCAGTGTAACCGGGACTAGCGGGAGTAGCTCCTACGAGCAGTACTTC. This encodes CAISVTGTSGSSSYEQYF. V usage is TRBV10-3 and J usage is TRBJ2-7; 14 nucleotides agree with TRBD2. CDR1 and CDR2 from the germline V gene are ENHRY and SYGVKD. The length of the CDR3 is 18 residues. V lost 4 bases and J lost 0; bases outside the gene matches: 8.

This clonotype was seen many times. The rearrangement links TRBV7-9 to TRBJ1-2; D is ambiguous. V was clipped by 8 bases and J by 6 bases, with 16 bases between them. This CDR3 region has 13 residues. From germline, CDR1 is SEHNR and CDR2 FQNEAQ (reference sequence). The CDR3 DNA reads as TGTGCCAGCGCCCCCGTTAGGGTAAATGGCTACACCTTC. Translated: CASAPVRVNGYTF.

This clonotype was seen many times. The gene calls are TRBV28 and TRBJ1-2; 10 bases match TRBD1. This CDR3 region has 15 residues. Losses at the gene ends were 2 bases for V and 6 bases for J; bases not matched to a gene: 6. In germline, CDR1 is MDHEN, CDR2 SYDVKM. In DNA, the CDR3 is TGTGCCAGCAGTTTAGCGGGACAGGGGACCCATGGCTACACCTTC. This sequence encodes CASSLAGQGTHGYTF.

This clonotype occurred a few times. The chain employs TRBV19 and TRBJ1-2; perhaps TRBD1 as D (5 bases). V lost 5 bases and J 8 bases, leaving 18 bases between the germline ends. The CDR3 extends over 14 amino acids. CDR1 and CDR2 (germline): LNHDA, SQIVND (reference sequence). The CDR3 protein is CASSFDGDSPGYTF. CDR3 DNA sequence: TGTGCCAGTAGTTTCGACGGTGACAGCCCGGGCTACACCTTC.

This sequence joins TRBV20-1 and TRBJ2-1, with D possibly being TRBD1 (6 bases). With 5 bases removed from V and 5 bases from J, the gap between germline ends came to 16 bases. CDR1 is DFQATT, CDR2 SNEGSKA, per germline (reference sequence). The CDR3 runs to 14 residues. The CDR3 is CSAGGQNGDNEQFF. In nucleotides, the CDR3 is TGCAGTGCTGGTGGACAGAACGGAGACAATGAGCAGTTCTTC.

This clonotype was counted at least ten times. In DNA, the CDR3 is TGTGCCAGCAGCCAAGTCCCCTCCGAATCCTACAATGAGCAGTTCTTC. Its translation is CASSQVPSESYNEQFF. The chain couples TRBV3-1 to TRBJ2-1; no clear D. Trimming cost V 1 base and J 1 base, with 11 bases left between them. Germline lookup yields CDR1 LGHDT and CDR2 YNNKEL (reference sequence). This CDR3 spans 16 amino acids.